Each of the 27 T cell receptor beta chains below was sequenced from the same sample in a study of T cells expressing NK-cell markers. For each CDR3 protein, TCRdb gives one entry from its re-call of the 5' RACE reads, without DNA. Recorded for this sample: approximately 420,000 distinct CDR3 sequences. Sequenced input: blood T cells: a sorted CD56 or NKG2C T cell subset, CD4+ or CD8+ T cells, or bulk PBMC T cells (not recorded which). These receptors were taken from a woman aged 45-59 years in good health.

This CDR3 is CASSEGLAGFGAPFF. This chain links TRBV28 with TRBJ2-1; TCRdb outputs TRBD2, but without DNA this stays unchecked. The germline CDR1 and CDR2 sequences are MDHEN and SYDVKM. The CDR3 is 15 amino acids.

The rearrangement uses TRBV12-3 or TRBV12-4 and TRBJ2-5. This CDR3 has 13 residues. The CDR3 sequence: CASRPWVEETQYF.

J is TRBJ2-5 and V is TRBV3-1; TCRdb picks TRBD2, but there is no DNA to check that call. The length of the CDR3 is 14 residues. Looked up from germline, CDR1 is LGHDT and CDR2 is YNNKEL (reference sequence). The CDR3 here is CASSQGGKQETQYF.

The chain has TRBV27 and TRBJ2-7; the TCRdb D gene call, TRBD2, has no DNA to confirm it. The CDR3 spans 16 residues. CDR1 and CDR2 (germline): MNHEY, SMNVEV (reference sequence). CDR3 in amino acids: CASSLRGLAEHYEQYF.

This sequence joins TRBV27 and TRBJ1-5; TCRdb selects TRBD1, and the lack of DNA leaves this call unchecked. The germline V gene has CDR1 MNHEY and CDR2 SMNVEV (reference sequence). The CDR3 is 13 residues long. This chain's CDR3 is CASSRDGNQPQHF.

The CDR3 reads CASNSGLAGRDEQFF. The gene calls are TRBV6-2 or TRBV6-3 and TRBJ2-1; there is no DNA to check the TCRdb D call of TRBD2. This CDR3 spans 15 amino acids. The V gene's germline CDR1 is MNHEY and CDR2 SVGEGT.

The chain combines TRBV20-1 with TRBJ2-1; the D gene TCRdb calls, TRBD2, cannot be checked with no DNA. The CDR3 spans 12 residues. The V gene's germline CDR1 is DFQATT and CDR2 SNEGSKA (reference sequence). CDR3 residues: CSASWPASEQFF.

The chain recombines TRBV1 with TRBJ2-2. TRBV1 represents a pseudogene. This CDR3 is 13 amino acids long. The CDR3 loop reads CTSSSYPTGELFF.

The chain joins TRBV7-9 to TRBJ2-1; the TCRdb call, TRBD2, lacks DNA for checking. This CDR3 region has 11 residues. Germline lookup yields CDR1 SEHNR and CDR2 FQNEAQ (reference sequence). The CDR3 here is CASAGFNEQFF.

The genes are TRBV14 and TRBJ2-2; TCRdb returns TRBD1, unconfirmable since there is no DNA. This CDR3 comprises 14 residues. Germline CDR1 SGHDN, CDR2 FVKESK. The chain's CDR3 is CASTDNENTGELFF.

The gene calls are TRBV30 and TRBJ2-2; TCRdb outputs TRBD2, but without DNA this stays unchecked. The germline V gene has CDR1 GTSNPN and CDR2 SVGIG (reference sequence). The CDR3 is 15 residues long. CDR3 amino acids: CAWGAGLAGVGELFF.

This chain's CDR3 is CASTLGRLNEQFF. This chain connects TRBV11-2 to TRBJ2-1. The CDR3 consists of 13 residues. Germline V gene sequence: CDR1 SGHAT, CDR2 FQNNGV.

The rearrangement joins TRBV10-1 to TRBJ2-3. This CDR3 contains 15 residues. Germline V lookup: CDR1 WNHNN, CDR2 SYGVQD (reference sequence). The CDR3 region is CASSEVSSSTDTQYF.

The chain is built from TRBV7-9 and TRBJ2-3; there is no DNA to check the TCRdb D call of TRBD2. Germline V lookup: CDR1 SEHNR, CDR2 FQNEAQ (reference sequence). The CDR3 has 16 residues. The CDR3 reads CASSFTGDASGSTQYF.

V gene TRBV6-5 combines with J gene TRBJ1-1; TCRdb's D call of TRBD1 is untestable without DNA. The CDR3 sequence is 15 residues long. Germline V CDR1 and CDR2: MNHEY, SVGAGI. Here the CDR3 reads CASSYSVPAGTEAFF.

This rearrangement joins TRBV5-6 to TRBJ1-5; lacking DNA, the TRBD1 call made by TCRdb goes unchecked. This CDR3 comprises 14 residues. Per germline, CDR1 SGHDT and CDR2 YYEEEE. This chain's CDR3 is CASSLGAGRQPQHF.

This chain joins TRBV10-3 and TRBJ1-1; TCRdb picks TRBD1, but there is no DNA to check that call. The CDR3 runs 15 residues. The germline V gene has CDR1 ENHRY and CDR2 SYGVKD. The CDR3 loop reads CAISEKAQGSAEAFF.

The chain's CDR3 is CASSLVGQGEYGYTF. This chain links TRBV5-1 with TRBJ1-2; TCRdb designates TRBD1, a call that cannot be tested without DNA. This CDR3 region has 15 residues. Looked up from germline, CDR1 is SGHRS and CDR2 is YFSETQ.

CDR3 region: CASKGAGAEQYF. The chain uses TRBV4-1 and TRBJ2-7; the TCRdb call, TRBD2, lacks DNA for checking. The germline V gene has CDR1 MGHRA and CDR2 YSYEKL. CDR3 size: 12 residues.

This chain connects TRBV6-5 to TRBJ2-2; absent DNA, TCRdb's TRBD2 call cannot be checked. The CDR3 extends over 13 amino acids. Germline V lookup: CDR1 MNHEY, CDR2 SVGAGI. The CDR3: CATGLGDTGELFF.

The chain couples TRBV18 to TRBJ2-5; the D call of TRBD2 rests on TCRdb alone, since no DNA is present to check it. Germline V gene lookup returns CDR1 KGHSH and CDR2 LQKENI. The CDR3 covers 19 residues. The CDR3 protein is CASSPLQTSGSSDQETQYF.

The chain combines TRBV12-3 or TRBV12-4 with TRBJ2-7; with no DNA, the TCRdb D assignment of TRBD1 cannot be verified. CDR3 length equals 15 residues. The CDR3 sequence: CASSAGQPQLYEQYF.

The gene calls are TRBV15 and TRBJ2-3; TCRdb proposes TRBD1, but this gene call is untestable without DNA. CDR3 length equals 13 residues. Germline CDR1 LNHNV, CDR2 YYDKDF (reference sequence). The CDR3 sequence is CATRTGLTDTQYF. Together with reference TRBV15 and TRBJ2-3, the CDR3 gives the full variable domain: DAMVIQNPRYQVTQFGKPVTLSCSQTLNHNVMYWYQQKSSQAPKLLFHYYDKDFNNEADTPDNFQSRRPNTSFCFLDIRSPGLGDTAMYLCATRTGLTDTQYFGPGTRLTVL.

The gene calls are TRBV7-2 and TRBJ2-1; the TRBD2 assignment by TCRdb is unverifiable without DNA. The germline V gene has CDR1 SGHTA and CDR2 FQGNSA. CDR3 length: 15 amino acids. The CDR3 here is CASSPEGRSYNEQFF.

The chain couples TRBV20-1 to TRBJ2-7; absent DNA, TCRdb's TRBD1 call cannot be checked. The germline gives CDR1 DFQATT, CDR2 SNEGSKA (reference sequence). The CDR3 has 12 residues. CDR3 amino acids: CSARITGREQYF.

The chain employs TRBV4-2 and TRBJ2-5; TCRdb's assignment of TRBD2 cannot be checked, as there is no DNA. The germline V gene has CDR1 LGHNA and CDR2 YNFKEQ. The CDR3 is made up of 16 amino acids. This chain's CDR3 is CASSPSTGTYQETQYF.

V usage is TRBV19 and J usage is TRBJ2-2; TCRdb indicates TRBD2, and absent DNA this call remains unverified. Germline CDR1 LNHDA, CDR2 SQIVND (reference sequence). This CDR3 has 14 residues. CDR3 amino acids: CASTESRGPGELFF.